Sequencing of this TCR beta chain was carried out in a study of immune evolution from preneoplasia to lung adenocarcinoma. On this clone itself: What it recognizes is unknown.

After pathologic assessment, macro-dissection selected premalignant or tumor cells for extraction. Germline V gene sequence: CDR1 MDHEN, CDR2 SYDVKM. The CDR3 has 15 amino acids. The V gene end was trimmed by 6 bases and the J gene end by 5 bases; junction bases not matched to a gene: 8. The assay was immunoSEQ multiplex PCR, and TCRdb's table has in-frame clones only and misses some. The repertoire holds 5,000 to 7,000 clones, with approximately 83% as singletons. Whole-study results and caveats: From normal lung to invasive adenocarcinoma, top clone frequencies appeared to decrease. Normal lung had highest clonality; later lesions appeared denser, more diverse.

The rearrangement uses TRBV28 and TRBJ2-1, with TRBD2 matching over 9 bases. Sequencing input: FFPE invasive lung adenocarcinoma tissue. This TCR was recovered from a person between 50 and 69 years old with lung adenocarcinoma. The CDR3 nucleotides read TGTGCCAGCAGAAGAGCGGGAGGAGGGCACAATGAGCAGTTCTTC. This codes for CASRRAGGGHNEQFF.